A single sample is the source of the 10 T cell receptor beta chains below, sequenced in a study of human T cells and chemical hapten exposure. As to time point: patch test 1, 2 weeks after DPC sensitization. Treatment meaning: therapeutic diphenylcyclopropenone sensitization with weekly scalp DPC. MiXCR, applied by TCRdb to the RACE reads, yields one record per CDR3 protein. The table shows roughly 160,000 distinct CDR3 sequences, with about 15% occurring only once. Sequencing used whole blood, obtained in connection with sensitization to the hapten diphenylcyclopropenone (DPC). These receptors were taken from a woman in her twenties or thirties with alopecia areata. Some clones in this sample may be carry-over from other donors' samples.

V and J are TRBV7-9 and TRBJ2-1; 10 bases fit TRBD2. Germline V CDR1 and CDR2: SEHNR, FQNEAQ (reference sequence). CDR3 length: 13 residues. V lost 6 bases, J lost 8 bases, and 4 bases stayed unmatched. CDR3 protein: CASSWTSGDEQFF. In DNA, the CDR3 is TGTGCCAGCAGTTGGACTAGCGGCGATGAGCAGTTCTTC.

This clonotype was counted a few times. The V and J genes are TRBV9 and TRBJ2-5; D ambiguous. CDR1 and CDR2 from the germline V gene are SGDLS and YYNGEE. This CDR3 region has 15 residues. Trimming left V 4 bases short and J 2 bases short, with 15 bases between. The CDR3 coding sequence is TGTGCCAGCAGCCCGAGCCCGGTGGCGCAAGAGACCCAGTACTTC. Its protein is CASSPSPVAQETQYF.

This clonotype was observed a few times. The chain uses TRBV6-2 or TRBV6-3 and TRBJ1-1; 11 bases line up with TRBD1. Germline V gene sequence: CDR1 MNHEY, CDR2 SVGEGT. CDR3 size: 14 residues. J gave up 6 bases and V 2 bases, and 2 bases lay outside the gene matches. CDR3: CASSYRTGGPEAFF. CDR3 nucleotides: TGTGCCAGCAGTTACCGGACAGGGGGCCCTGAAGCTTTCTTT.

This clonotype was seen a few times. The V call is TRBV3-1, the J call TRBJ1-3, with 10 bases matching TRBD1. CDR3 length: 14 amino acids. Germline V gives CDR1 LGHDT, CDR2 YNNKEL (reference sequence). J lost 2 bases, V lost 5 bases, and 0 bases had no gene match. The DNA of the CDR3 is TGTGCCAGCAGCGGGACAGGGGCTGGAAACACCATATATTTT. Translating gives CASSGTGAGNTIYF.

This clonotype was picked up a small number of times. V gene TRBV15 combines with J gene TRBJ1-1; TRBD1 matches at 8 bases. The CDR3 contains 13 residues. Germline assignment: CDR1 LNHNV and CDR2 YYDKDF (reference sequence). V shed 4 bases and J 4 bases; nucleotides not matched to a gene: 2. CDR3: CATSITGGTEAFF. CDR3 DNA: TGTGCCACCAGCATTACAGGGGGCACTGAAGCTTTCTTT.

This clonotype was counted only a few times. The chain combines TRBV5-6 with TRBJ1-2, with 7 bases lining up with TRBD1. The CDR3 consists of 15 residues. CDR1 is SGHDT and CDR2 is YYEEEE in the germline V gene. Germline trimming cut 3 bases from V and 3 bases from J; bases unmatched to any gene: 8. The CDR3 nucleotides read TGTGCCAGCAGCTCCGACAGGGTAGAGGACTATGGCTACACCTTC. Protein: CASSSDRVEDYGYTF.

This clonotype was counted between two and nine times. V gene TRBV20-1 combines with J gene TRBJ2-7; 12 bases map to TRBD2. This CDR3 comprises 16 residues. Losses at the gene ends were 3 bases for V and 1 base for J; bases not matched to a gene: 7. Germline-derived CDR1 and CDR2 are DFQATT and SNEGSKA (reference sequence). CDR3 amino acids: CSASPTSGGGSYEQYF. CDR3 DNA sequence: TGCAGTGCTAGTCCGACTAGCGGGGGAGGGTCCTACGAGCAGTACTTC.

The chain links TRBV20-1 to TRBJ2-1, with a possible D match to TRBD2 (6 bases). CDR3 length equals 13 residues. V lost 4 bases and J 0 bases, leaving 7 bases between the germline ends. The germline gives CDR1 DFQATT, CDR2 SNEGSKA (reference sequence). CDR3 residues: CSAIGSSYNEQFF. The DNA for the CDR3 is TGCAGTGCTATCGGGAGCTCCTACAATGAGCAGTTCTTC.

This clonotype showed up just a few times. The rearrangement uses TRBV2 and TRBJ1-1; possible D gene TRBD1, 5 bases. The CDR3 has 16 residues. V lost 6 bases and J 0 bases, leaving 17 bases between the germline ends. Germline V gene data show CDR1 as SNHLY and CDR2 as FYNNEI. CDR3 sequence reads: CASSWDPGAMNTEAFF. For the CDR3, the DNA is TGTGCCAGCAGCTGGGACCCTGGGGCCATGAACACTGAAGCTTTCTTT.

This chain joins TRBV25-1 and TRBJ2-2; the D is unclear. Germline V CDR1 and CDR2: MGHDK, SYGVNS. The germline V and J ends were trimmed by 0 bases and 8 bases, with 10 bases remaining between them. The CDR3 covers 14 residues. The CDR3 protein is CASSEYRRSGELFF. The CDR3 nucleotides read TGTGCCAGCAGTGAATATAGGAGAAGTGGGGAGCTGTTTTTT.